The 29 T cell receptor beta chains in this list originate from one sample, sequenced in a study of OX40 agonist ivuxolimab in advanced cancers. The data were produced by immunoSEQ multiplex PCR, yet TCRdb's version contains in-frame clones alone and is incomplete. This table has about 87,000 clones, approximately 82% appearing once. The sample was CD4+ or CD8+ T cells sorted from blood, taken in a trial of the OX40 agonist ivuxolimab. The receptors come from an adult with an advanced solid tumor such as melanoma, head and neck, liver or kidney cancer.

This clone was seen a few times. The chain employs TRBV7-9 and TRBJ2-2; TRBD2 matches 7 bases. This CDR3 region has 15 residues. Germline V CDR1 and CDR2: SEHNR, FQNEAQ (reference sequence). The V and J ends lost 4 bases and 3 bases, in that order; junction bases with no gene match: 5. In DNA form, the CDR3 reads TGTGCCAGCAGCTCTGGGGGGGATTACACCGGGGAGCTGTTTTTT. This sequence encodes CASSSGGDYTGELFF.

This clone was recorded only once. The V call is TRBV7-2, the J call TRBJ2-5, with 8 bases matching TRBD1. CDR3 length equals 15 residues. Losses at the gene ends were 1 base for V and 1 base for J; bases not matched to a gene: 2. CDR1 is SGHTA and CDR2 is FQGNSA in the germline V gene. The CDR3 is CASSLVGTGQETQYF. In nucleotides, the CDR3 is TGTGCCAGCAGCTTAGTGGGGACAGGCCAAGAGACCCAGTACTTC. The entire variable domain, with the rest obtained from reference TRBV7-2 and TRBJ2-5, is as follows: GAGVSQSPSNKVTEKGKDVELRCDPISGHTALYWYRQSLGQGLEFLIYFQGNSAPDKSGLPSDRFSAERTGGSVSTLTIQRTQQEDSAVYLCASSLVGTGQETQYFGPGTRLLVL.

This clone appeared a few times. V usage is TRBV4-3 and J usage is TRBJ1-1; maybe TRBD1 (6 bases). Trimming cost V 1 base and J 6 bases, with 12 bases left between them. The CDR3 is 14 residues long. CDR1 is LGHNA and CDR2 is YSLEER in the germline V gene. CDR3 bases: TGCGCCAGCAGCCAAGGATCCAGGGGCGCTGAAGCTTTCTTT. This codes for CASSQGSRGAEAFF.

The V and J genes are TRBV5-1 and TRBJ1-5; 9 bases fit TRBD1. The CDR3 contains 14 residues. From germline, CDR1 is SGHRS and CDR2 YFSETQ. Germline trimming cut 3 bases from V and 6 bases from J; bases unmatched to any gene: 4. The CDR3 sequence is CASSSGTGTQPQHF. The CDR3 nucleotides read TGCGCCAGCAGCTCCGGGACAGGGACTCAGCCCCAGCATTTT.

The chain joins TRBV14 to TRBJ2-1; D is possibly TRBD2 (7 bases). This CDR3 contains 17 residues. V was cut by 1 base and J by 4 bases, with 17 bases left in between. CDR1 is SGHDN and CDR2 is FVKESK in the germline V gene. The CDR3 nucleotides are TGTGCCAGCAGCCAAGGGTTGCGGGGGCTGGGTTACAATGAGCAGTTCTTC. Encoded protein: CASSQGLRGLGYNEQFF.

This rearrangement joins TRBV11-2 to TRBJ2-1; 7 bases are shared with TRBD1. V gave up 5 bases and J gave up 9 bases; unmatched junction bases: 10. Germline CDR1 SGHAT, CDR2 FQNNGV. This CDR3 is 14 amino acids long. In DNA, the CDR3 is TGTGCCAGCAGCAAAAAGACAGGGCTGGGTGAGCAGTTCTTC. Translating gives CASSKKTGLGEQFF.

The chain recombines TRBV19 with TRBJ2-5; tentatively, D is TRBD2 (6 bases). This CDR3 is 14 amino acids long. The germline gives CDR1 LNHDA, CDR2 SQIVND (reference sequence). V was pared by 4 bases and J by 7 bases, with 16 bases between. This CDR3 reads CASSTPGGTGTQYF. The CDR3 DNA reads as TGTGCCAGTAGTACCCCGGGCGGGACCGGGACCCAGTACTTC.

This clone was seen only a few times. V and J are TRBV11-2 and TRBJ1-2; possible D gene TRBD1, 6 bases. V gave up 5 bases and J gave up 4 bases, with 11 bases separating them. CDR1 and CDR2 (germline): SGHAT, FQNNGV. The CDR3 loop spans 13 amino acids. In DNA form, the CDR3 reads TGTGCCAGCAGCCCAACAGGGAGCTATGGCTACACCTTC. It encodes CASSPTGSYGYTF.

The chain employs TRBV30 and TRBJ2-1, with unresolved D. The CDR3 runs to 12 residues. Trimming took 0 bases from V and 12 from J, leaving 12 bases between them. Germline V gene lookup returns CDR1 GTSNPN and CDR2 SVGIG (reference sequence). CDR3 DNA sequence: TGTGCCTGGAGTGTAAAAGCAAGTCGGCAGTTCTTC. Its protein is CAWSVKASRQFF.

The rearrangement joins TRBV11-2 to TRBJ2-1, with 11 bases fitting TRBD2. The CDR3 runs 15 residues. Trimming removed 1 base from V and 9 bases from J; junction bases left unmatched: 5. Per germline, CDR1 SGHAT and CDR2 FQNNGV. The CDR3 bases are TGTGCCAGCAGCTTAGTAGCGGGGGGGCCGGGTGAGCAGTTCTTC. Translated, it gives CASSLVAGGPGEQFF.

This chain joins TRBV5-1 and TRBJ2-2, with 9 bases fitting TRBD2. The CDR3 spans 17 residues. Germline CDR1 and CDR2: SGHRS and YFSETQ. With V trimmed by 4 bases and J by 5 bases, 12 bases remained unmatched. The CDR3 loop is CASSARLGGGATGELFF. The CDR3 DNA reads TGCGCCAGCAGCGCCCGACTTGGCGGGGGGGCAACCGGGGAGCTGTTTTTT. The full variable domain, rest sourced from reference TRBV5-1 and TRBJ2-2, is KAGVTQTPRYLIKTRGQQVTLSCSPISGHRSVSWYQQTPGQGLQFLFEYFSETQRNKGNFPGRFSGRQFSNSRSEMNVSTLELGDSALYLCASSARLGGGATGELFFGEGSRLTVL.

The V call is TRBV6-1, the J call TRBJ2-2; 8 nucleotides align to TRBD1. J gave up 4 bases and V 4 bases, and 8 bases lay outside the gene matches. The germline V gene has CDR1 MNHNS and CDR2 SASEGT. This CDR3 spans 16 amino acids. CDR3 sequence: CASSGPGQAGTGELFF. CDR3 nucleotides: TGTGCCAGCAGTGGCCCGGGACAGGCGGGCACCGGGGAGCTGTTTTTT.

To note about this clone: The sample carries other DNA sequences with the same CDR3. The chain couples TRBV5-1 to TRBJ1-2; D gene unclear. V lost 2 bases, J lost 4 bases, and 9 bases lay in between. The CDR3 sequence is 13 residues long. Germline V CDR1 and CDR2: SGHRS, YFSETQ. DNA of the CDR3: TGCGCCAGCAGCTTCGGGAGACTCTATGGCTACACCTTC. Its protein is CASSFGRLYGYTF.

This sequence joins TRBV27 and TRBJ2-1; D gene ambiguous. The CDR3 covers 15 residues. The V gene's germline CDR1 is MNHEY and CDR2 SMNVEV (reference sequence). With 4 bases removed from V and 3 bases from J, the gap between germline ends came to 13 bases. CDR3 nucleotides: TGTGCCAGCAGTTCGCATAATGGAGTCTACAATGAGCAGTTCTTC. This gives the protein CASSSHNGVYNEQFF.

This clone was counted a few times. V and J are TRBV2 and TRBJ1-6, with 8 bases matching TRBD1. Losses at the gene ends were 3 bases for V and 8 bases for J; bases not matched to a gene: 6. Germline CDR1 is SNHLY and CDR2 is FYNNEI. The CDR3 covers 15 residues. The chain's CDR3 is CASSDRQGMYSPLHF. The DNA of the CDR3 is TGTGCCAGCAGTGATCGACAGGGGATGTATTCACCCCTCCACTTT.

This clone has only a few counts. This rearrangement joins TRBV30 to TRBJ1-5, with 8 nucleotides matching TRBD1. CDR3 length: 14 amino acids. The germline gives CDR1 GTSNPN, CDR2 SVGIG (reference sequence). With V trimmed by 1 base and J by 7 bases, 6 bases remained unmatched. CDR3 DNA sequence: TGTGCCTGGAGTGGGACAGGGCCCAAACAGCCCCAGCATTTT. Its translation: CAWSGTGPKQPQHF.

The gene calls are TRBV7-2 and TRBJ1-4; D might be TRBD1 (6 bases). V lost 5 bases and J lost 2, with 21 bases in between. The CDR3 extends over 18 amino acids. CDR1 SGHTA and CDR2 FQGNSA come from the germline V gene. CDR3: CASSGTGTRVMTNEKLFF. The CDR3 DNA follows: TGTGCCAGCAGCGGGACCGGGACAAGAGTAATGACTAATGAAAAACTGTTTTTT.

The chain employs TRBV21-1 and TRBJ2-3. TRBV21-1 is reported as a pseudogene. This CDR3 has 17 residues. CDR3 sequence: CASMQGRFGDSTDTQYF. The DNA for the CDR3 is TGTGCCAGCATGCAGGGCCGTTTCGGGGATAGCACAGATACGCAGTATTTT.

The rearrangement uses TRBV11-1 and TRBJ2-2, with TRBD1 matching 9 bases. V shed 5 bases, J shed 4 bases, and the junction held 8 bases outside the gene matches. This CDR3 is built from 16 residues. The germline V gene encodes CDR1 SGHAT and CDR2 FQDESV (reference sequence). The CDR3 spells CASSRTGATGTGELFF. The CDR3 DNA reads TGTGCCAGCAGCCGGACAGGGGCAACAGGCACCGGGGAGCTGTTTTTT.

The chain has TRBV7-8 and TRBJ2-5; D is undetermined. The J call may be mistaken, given a closer DNA end match to TRBJ2-7. CDR3 length: 14 residues. Germline CDR1 SGHVS, CDR2 FQNEAQ. CDR3 residues: CASSSPGWEDEQYF. The CDR3 nucleotides read TGTGCCAGCAGCTCACCTGGATGGGAAGACGAGCAGTACTTC.

The CDR3 coding sequence is TGTGCCAGCAGCTTAGAGGGGACTAGTGGTTCCTACGAGCAGTACTTC. The encoded protein is CASSLEGTSGSYEQYF. The chain joins TRBV11-2 to TRBJ2-7, with 8 bases aligning to TRBD2. V shed 0 bases, J shed 1 base, and the junction held 5 bases outside the gene matches. This CDR3 region has 16 residues. CDR1 SGHAT and CDR2 FQNNGV come from the germline V gene.

This clone was counted only a few times. The chain joins TRBV29-1 to TRBJ1-4; 7 nucleotides match TRBD1. V shed 4 bases, J shed 6 bases, and the junction held 8 bases outside the gene matches. This CDR3 is 14 amino acids long. Germline-derived CDR1 and CDR2 are SQVTM and ANQGSEA. CDR3 sequence: CSVASQGVYEKLFF. CDR3 DNA: TGCAGCGTTGCCAGTCAGGGGGTGTATGAAAAACTGTTTTTT.

The chain is built from TRBV7-3 and TRBJ1-2, with 12 bases fitting TRBD1. The V segment lost 5 bases and the J segment 3 bases; nucleotides outside the gene matches: 4. Per the germline V gene, CDR1 is SGHTA and CDR2 is FQGTGA. The CDR3 has 15 residues. The DNA for the CDR3 is TGTGCCAGCAGCGCGGGACAGGGGGCCCACTATGGCTACACCTTC. Its translation is CASSAGQGAHYGYTF.

The chain carries TRBV9 and TRBJ1-2; the match to TRBD1 covers 7 bases. In germline, CDR1 is SGDLS, CDR2 YYNGEE. CDR3 length equals 15 residues. V was pared by 0 bases and J by 1 base, with 3 bases of the junction left unmatched. The CDR3 DNA follows: TGTGCCAGCAGCGTAGCGGACAGGCTTAACTATGGCTACACCTTC. Its translation is CASSVADRLNYGYTF. Complete variable domain (other parts from reference TRBV9 and TRBJ1-2): DSGVTQTPKHLITATGQRVTLRCSPRSGDLSVYWYQQSLDQGLQFLIQYYNGEERAKGNILERFSAQQFPDLHSELNLSSLELGDSALYFCASSVADRLNYGYTFGSGTRLTVV.

This clone was counted a few times. This chain connects TRBV7-2 to TRBJ1-3; maybe TRBD1 (6 bases). V was shortened by 5 bases and J by 0 bases, with 11 bases between the two germline ends. The germline V gene has CDR1 SGHTA and CDR2 FQGNSA. The CDR3 is 15 residues long. The CDR3, as DNA: TGTGCCAGCAGCCCACAGGGTACCTCTGGAAACACCATATATTTT. Its protein product is CASSPQGTSGNTIYF.

Notes on this clone: Mismatch with germline at one junction end may stem from a read error. The rearrangement links TRBV6-1 to TRBJ2-7; 7 bases agree with TRBD1. Germline values: CDR1 MNHNS, CDR2 SASEGT. CDR3 length: 13 amino acids. The CDR3 loop is CASRDGLTGLGNF. CDR3 sequence (DNA): TGTGCCAGCAGGGACGGCTTGACAGGGTTAGGAAACTTC.

The chain employs TRBV2 and TRBJ1-3; unclear D gene. Trimming removed 1 base at V and 3 bases at J, with 10 bases between. The CDR3 has 15 residues. Germline assignment: CDR1 SNHLY and CDR2 FYNNEI. The CDR3 DNA is TGTGCCAGCAGTGAAGAGGGAATTGGTGGAAACACCATATATTTT. Its translation is CASSEEGIGGNTIYF.

This clone was recorded once. V gene TRBV18 combines with J gene TRBJ2-7; maybe TRBD1 (5 bases). The CDR3 has 12 amino acids. Trimming left V 5 bases short and J 0 bases short, with 5 bases between. CDR1 and CDR2 (germline): KGHSH, LQKENI. The CDR3: CASSDSSYEQYF. The CDR3 DNA is TGTGCCAGCTCAGACAGCTCCTACGAGCAGTACTTC.

This clone was seen only a few times. The chain carries TRBV7-2 and TRBJ2-3; a possible D gene is TRBD2 (5 bases). The CDR3 spans 17 residues. Trimming pared 8 bases from V and 3 bases from J, leaving 24 bases between. CDR1 is SGHTA, CDR2 FQGNSA, per germline. CDR3 protein: CASGKERLRGITDTQYF. The CDR3 nucleotides read TGTGCCAGCGGGAAAGAGCGGTTGCGCGGAATAACAGATACGCAGTATTTT.